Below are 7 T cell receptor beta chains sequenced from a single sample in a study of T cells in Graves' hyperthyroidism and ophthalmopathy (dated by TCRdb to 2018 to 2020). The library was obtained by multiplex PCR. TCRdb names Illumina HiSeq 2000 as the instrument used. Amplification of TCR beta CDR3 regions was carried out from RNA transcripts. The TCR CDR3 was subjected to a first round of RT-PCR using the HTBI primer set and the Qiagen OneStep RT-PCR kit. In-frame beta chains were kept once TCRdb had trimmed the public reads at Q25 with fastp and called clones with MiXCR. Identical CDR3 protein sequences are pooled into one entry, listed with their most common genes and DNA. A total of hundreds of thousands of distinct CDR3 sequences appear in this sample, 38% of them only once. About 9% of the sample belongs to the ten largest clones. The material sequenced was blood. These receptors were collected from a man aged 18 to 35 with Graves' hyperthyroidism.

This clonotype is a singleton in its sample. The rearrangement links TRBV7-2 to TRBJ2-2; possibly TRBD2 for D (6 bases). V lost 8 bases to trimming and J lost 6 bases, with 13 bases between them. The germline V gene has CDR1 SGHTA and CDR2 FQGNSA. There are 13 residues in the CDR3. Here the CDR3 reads CASSPSDSGELFF. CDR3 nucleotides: TGTGCCAGCTCACCTAGCGATTCCGGGGAGCTGTTTTTT.

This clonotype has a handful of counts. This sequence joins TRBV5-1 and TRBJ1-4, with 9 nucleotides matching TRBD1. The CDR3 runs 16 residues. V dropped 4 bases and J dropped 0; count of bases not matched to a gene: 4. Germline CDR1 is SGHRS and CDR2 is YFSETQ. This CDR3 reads CASSMGQGATNEKLFF. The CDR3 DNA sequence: TGCGCCAGCAGCATGGGACAGGGCGCAACTAATGAAAAACTGTTTTTT.

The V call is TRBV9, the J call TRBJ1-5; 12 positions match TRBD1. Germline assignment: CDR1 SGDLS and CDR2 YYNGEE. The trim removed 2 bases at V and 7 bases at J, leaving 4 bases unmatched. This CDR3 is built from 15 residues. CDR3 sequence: CASSVGTGGGQPQHF. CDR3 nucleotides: TGTGCCAGCAGCGTCGGGACAGGGGGCGGACAGCCCCAGCATTTT.

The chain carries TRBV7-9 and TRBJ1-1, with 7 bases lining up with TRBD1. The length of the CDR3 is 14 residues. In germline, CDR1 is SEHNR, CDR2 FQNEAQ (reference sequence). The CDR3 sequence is CAWEGGGVDTEAFF. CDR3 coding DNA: TGTGCTTGGGAAGGGGGCGGCGTGGACACTGAAGCTTTCTTT.

The CDR3 is CASSPTTGLETQYF. The CDR3 DNA sequence: TGTGCCAGCAGTCCTACTACAGGGCTAGAGACCCAGTACTTC. The V and J genes are TRBV2 and TRBJ2-5; D is perhaps TRBD1 (6 bases). The CDR3 loop spans 14 amino acids. V lost 5 bases, J lost 4 bases, and 14 bases lay in between. From germline, CDR1 is SNHLY and CDR2 FYNNEI.

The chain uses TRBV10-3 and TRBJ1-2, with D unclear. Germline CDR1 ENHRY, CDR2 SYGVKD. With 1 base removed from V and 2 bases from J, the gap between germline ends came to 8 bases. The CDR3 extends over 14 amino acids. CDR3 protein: CAISEWEENYGYTF. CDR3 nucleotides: TGTGCCATCAGTGAGTGGGAGGAGAACTATGGCTACACCTTC.

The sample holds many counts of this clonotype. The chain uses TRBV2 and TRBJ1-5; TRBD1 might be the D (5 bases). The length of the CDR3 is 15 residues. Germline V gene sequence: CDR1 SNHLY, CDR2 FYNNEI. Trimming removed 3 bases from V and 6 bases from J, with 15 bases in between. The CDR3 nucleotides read TGTGCCAGCAGTGACGGGACCTCGGGACGTCAGCCCCAGCATTTT. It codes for CASSDGTSGRQPQHF.